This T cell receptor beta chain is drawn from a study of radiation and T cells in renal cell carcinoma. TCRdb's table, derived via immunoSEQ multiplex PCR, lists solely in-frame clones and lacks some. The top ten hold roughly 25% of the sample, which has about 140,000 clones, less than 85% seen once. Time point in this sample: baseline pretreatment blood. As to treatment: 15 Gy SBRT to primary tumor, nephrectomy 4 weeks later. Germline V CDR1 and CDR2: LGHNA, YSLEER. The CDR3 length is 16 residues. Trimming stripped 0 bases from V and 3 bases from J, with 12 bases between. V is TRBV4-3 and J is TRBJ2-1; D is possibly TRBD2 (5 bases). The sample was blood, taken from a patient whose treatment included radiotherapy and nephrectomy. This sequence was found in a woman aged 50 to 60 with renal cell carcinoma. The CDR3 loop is CASSQDGRAVYNEQFF. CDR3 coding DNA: TGCGCCAGCAGCCAAGATGGGCGGGCAGTCTACAATGAGCAGTTCTTC.